This record covers a single T cell receptor beta chain. Its specificity is unknown. Alongside a J-beta primer mix, a sample-barcoded 5' primer served in a second PCR lasting about 7 to 12 cycles. A tag from a template-switch adaptor with 12 random nucleotides marked each cDNA molecule. Every individual sample yielded 2.5 million or more paired-end reads (each containing CDR3). One entry per CDR3 protein, called by TCRdb with MiXCR from the 5' RACE reads. Altogether hundreds of thousands of distinct CDR3 sequences are present, 58% being singletons, with the ten largest covering around 20%. The CDR3 length is 14 residues. V lost 3 bases, J lost 2 bases, and 8 bases lay in between. The data are from a study of blood T cells in healthy people across ages. Findings and caveats of the study: Among T cells, TCR beta diversity per million cells dropped roughly linearly as age rose. TCR beta diversity correlated strongly with naive T cell percentage.

This chain connects TRBV12-3 or TRBV12-4 to TRBJ1-5; D unresolved. The receptor's source is a man aged 30-40 years in good health. The sample taken for sequencing was blood. CDR3 region: CASSFRQGNQPQHF. CDR3 sequence (DNA): TGTGCCAGCAGTTTCCGGCAGGGCAATCAGCCCCAGCATTTT.